This is a list of T cell receptor beta chains from one sample in a study of shared clonotypes between healthy human individuals. Sequencing was performed with immunoSEQ multiplex PCR; in TCRdb, only in-frame clones are kept and a portion is missing. This sample has millions of clones, with about 95% found just once. The sequenced sample consisted of naive CD4+ T cells sorted from blood. Receptors originate from a man between 18 and 35 years old in good health. CDR3s include the opening cysteine and the closing phenylalanine or tryptophan. The order of the fields is J gene, D gene, clone size, V gene, CDR3 protein, CDR3 DNA. The D gene is left open where the match is weak. Expanded clones get a size class; other rows say once, few or many, or leave the size out.

j_gene: TRBJ1-2; d_gene: -; abundance: -; v_gene: TRBV6-6; CDR3aa: CASTREGSYGYTF; CDR3nt: TGTGCCAGCACCCGAGAGGGGTCCTATGGCTACACCTTC
j_gene: TRBJ1-6; d_gene: -; abundance: -; v_gene: TRBV10-1; CDR3aa: CASSPGPRTTLHF; CDR3nt: TGCGCCAGCAGCCCCGGGCCGCGGACTACCCTCCACTTT
j_gene: TRBJ2-7; d_gene: -; abundance: -; v_gene: TRBV28; CDR3aa: CASSSTRYEQYF; CDR3nt: TGTGCCAGCAGCTCAACCAGGTACGAGCAGTACTTC
j_gene: TRBJ1-6; d_gene: -; abundance: once; v_gene: TRBV9; CDR3aa: CASSAPGTRDSPLHF; CDR3nt: TGTGCCAGCAGCGCGCCCGGGACTCGGGATTCACCCCTCCACTTT
j_gene: TRBJ2-2; d_gene: -; abundance: -; v_gene: TRBV15; CDR3aa: CATSIPGVNTGELFF; CDR3nt: TGTGCCACCAGCATCCCGGGGGTGAACACCGGGGAGCTGTTTTTT
j_gene: TRBJ1-3; d_gene: -; abundance: once; v_gene: TRBV14; CDR3aa: CASSGRSGNTIYF; CDR3nt: TGTGCCAGCAGTGGCAGATCTGGAAACACCATATATTTT
j_gene: TRBJ2-5; d_gene: TRBD1; abundance: once; v_gene: TRBV5-1; CDR3aa: CASSLSDREWETQYF; CDR3nt: TGCGCCAGCAGCTTATCCGACAGGGAATGGGAGACCCAGTACTTC
j_gene: TRBJ1-5; d_gene: -; abundance: once; v_gene: TRBV18; CDR3aa: CASSPTPTGNNQPQHF; CDR3nt: TGTGCCAGCTCACCAACCCCCACAGGGAACAATCAGCCCCAGCATTTT
j_gene: TRBJ1-1; d_gene: -; abundance: -; v_gene: TRBV29-1; CDR3aa: CSARQLMNTEAFF; CDR3nt: TGCAGCGCCCGACAGCTAATGAACACTGAAGCTTTCTTT
j_gene: TRBJ1-2; d_gene: TRBD1; abundance: -; v_gene: TRBV4-1; CDR3aa: CASSQPGQGNYGYTF; CDR3nt: TGCGCCAGCAGCCAACCGGGACAGGGAAACTATGGCTACACCTTC
j_gene: TRBJ1-1; d_gene: TRBD1; abundance: -; v_gene: TRBV25-1; CDR3aa: CASSESDRGSRAEAFF; CDR3nt: TGTGCCAGCAGTGAAAGCGACAGGGGGAGTCGAGCTGAAGCTTTCTTT
j_gene: TRBJ1-5; d_gene: TRBD1; abundance: -; v_gene: TRBV19; CDR3aa: CASKRDRLEPQHF; CDR3nt: TGTGCCAGTAAGAGGGACAGGTTGGAGCCCCAGCATTTT
j_gene: TRBJ1-2; d_gene: -; abundance: -; v_gene: TRBV6-4; CDR3aa: CASSEPPGGRGTLSYTF; CDR3nt: TGTGCCAGCAGTGAGCCCCCTGGGGGCAGGGGTACGTTAAGCTACACCTTC
j_gene: TRBJ2-7; d_gene: -; abundance: -; v_gene: TRBV7-2; CDR3aa: CASSLEYGPTYEQYF; CDR3nt: TGTGCCAGCAGCTTAGAATACGGCCCAACCTACGAGCAGTACTTC
j_gene: TRBJ2-5; d_gene: -; abundance: -; v_gene: TRBV5-1; CDR3aa: CASSTGSQETQYF; CDR3nt: TGCGCCAGCAGCACCGGGTCCCAAGAGACCCAGTACTTC
j_gene: TRBJ2-1; d_gene: TRBD2; abundance: -; v_gene: TRBV5-4; CDR3aa: CASSPSPTSESYNEQFF; CDR3nt: TGTGCCAGCAGCCCCTCCCCGACTAGCGAATCCTACAATGAGCAGTTCTTC
j_gene: TRBJ1-4; d_gene: -; abundance: -; v_gene: TRBV19; CDR3aa: CASANRGSNNEKLFF; CDR3nt: TGTGCCAGTGCAAATCGGGGCAGCAATAATGAAAAACTGTTTTTT
j_gene: TRBJ2-7; d_gene: TRBD1; abundance: -; v_gene: TRBV10-3; CDR3aa: CAISPPTGASAYEQYF; CDR3nt: TGTGCCATCAGCCCCCCCACAGGGGCGTCCGCTTACGAGCAGTACTTC
j_gene: TRBJ1-5; d_gene: TRBD1; abundance: once; v_gene: TRBV10-3; CDR3aa: CASSQGVKQPQHF; CDR3nt: TGTGCCAGCAGCCAGGGGGTTAAGCAGCCCCAGCATTTT
j_gene: TRBJ2-5; d_gene: TRBD2; abundance: -; v_gene: TRBV5-6; CDR3aa: CASSLFRLAGPQETQYF; CDR3nt: TGTGCCAGCAGCTTGTTTCGACTAGCGGGCCCCCAAGAGACCCAGTACTTC
j_gene: TRBJ1-4; d_gene: TRBD1; abundance: few; v_gene: TRBV6-1; CDR3aa: CASSAEQGPGEKLFF; CDR3nt: TGTGCCAGCAGTGCCGAACAGGGGCCCGGTGAAAAACTGTTTTTT
j_gene: TRBJ2-5; d_gene: TRBD1; abundance: -; v_gene: TRBV30; CDR3aa: CAWRAGGRETQYF; CDR3nt: TGTGCCTGGAGGGCAGGGGGCAGAGAGACCCAGTACTTC
j_gene: TRBJ1-3; d_gene: TRBD1; abundance: -; v_gene: TRBV27; CDR3aa: CASSLRDPGQGTSTIYF; CDR3nt: TGTGCCAGCAGTTTGCGAGACCCGGGACAGGGTACAAGCACCATATATTTT
j_gene: TRBJ1-6; d_gene: -; abundance: -; v_gene: TRBV7-9; CDR3aa: CASINNPTSPLHF; CDR3nt: TGTGCCAGCATCAACAACCCCACTTCACCCCTCCACTTT
j_gene: TRBJ1-4; d_gene: -; abundance: -; v_gene: TRBV20-1; CDR3aa: CSAVSNEKLFF; CDR3nt: TGCAGTGCTGTCAGTAATGAAAAACTGTTTTTT
j_gene: TRBJ2-5; d_gene: -; abundance: -; v_gene: TRBV7-8; CDR3aa: CASTEFSAPETQYF; CDR3nt: TGTGCCAGCACAGAATTCAGCGCCCCGGAGACCCAGTACTTC
j_gene: TRBJ1-5; d_gene: -; abundance: -; v_gene: TRBV19; CDR3aa: CASSSTGTYSPNQPQHF; CDR3nt: TGTGCCAGTAGTTCCACCGGGACGTATTCCCCCAATCAGCCCCAGCATTTT
j_gene: TRBJ2-2; d_gene: -; abundance: -; v_gene: TRBV11-2; CDR3aa: CASSLGGKDTGELFF; CDR3nt: TGTGCCAGCAGCTTAGGCGGGAAAGACACCGGGGAGCTGTTTTTT
j_gene: TRBJ1-4; d_gene: -; abundance: -; v_gene: TRBV4-3; CDR3aa: CASSQVGNVNEKLFF; CDR3nt: TGCGCCAGCAGCCAAGTGGGCAACGTAAATGAAAAACTGTTTTTT